The 23 T cell receptor beta chains below come from one sample, sequenced in a study of shared clonotypes between healthy human individuals. Sequencing was performed with immunoSEQ multiplex PCR; in TCRdb, only in-frame clones are kept and a portion is missing. The table shows more than 400,000 clones, with 78% occurring only once. The sample consisted of PBMCs. Receptor source: a woman between 40 and 50 years old in good health. Some clones in this sample may be carry-over from other donors' samples.

The genes are TRBV11-2 and TRBJ2-7, with TRBD1 identical over 7 bases. The J segment lost 2 bases and the V segment lost 1 base, leaving 5 bases of the junction unmatched. CDR1 SGHAT and CDR2 FQNNGV come from the germline V gene. This CDR3 comprises 15 residues. The DNA for the CDR3 is TGTGCCAGCAGCTTAGTTCCAGGGACAGCCTACGAGCAGTACTTC. It translates to CASSLVPGTAYEQYF.

This chain connects TRBV4-1 to TRBJ1-5, with 9 bases aligning to TRBD1. Germline lookup yields CDR1 MGHRA and CDR2 YSYEKL. V was pared by 2 bases and J by 11 bases, with 13 bases of the junction left unmatched. The length of the CDR3 is 16 residues. CDR3 in amino acids: CASSQLWTGAQIAQHF. CDR3 DNA sequence: TGCGCCAGCAGCCAACTATGGACAGGGGCACAAATAGCCCAGCATTTT.

This clone was picked up a small number of times. This chain connects TRBV2 to TRBJ1-5; TRBD1 agrees at 9 bases. CDR3 length: 19 amino acids. Germline V lookup: CDR1 SNHLY, CDR2 FYNNEI. Trimming took 5 bases from V and 3 from J; bases not matched to a gene: 17. The CDR3 DNA is TGTGCCAGCAGTACTAACCTATACAGGGGGCAACTCTCCAATCAGCCCCAGCATTTT. It is translated as CASSTNLYRGQLSNQPQHF.

CDR3 amino acids: CASSYSISGELFF. Written as DNA, the CDR3 is TGTGCCAGCAGTTACTCGATTAGCGGGGAGCTGTTTTTT. The chain combines TRBV6-5 with TRBJ2-2; no clear D. Germline V lookup: CDR1 MNHEY, CDR2 SVGAGI. V was pared by 0 bases and J by 7 bases, with 6 bases between. The CDR3 consists of 13 residues.

This clone was found once. V usage is TRBV18 and J usage is TRBJ2-7, with D possibly being TRBD1 (6 bases). The length of the CDR3 is 12 residues. Trimming stripped 6 bases from V and 9 bases from J, with 15 bases between. Germline CDR1 reads KGHSH; CDR2 reads LQKENI. CDR3 amino acids: CASSTGFEVQYF. The CDR3, as DNA: TGTGCCAGCTCTACAGGGTTTGAGGTGCAGTACTTC.

V gene TRBV15 combines with J gene TRBJ2-3, with TRBD2 identical over 8 bases. The germline V gene encodes CDR1 LNHNV and CDR2 YYDKDF (reference sequence). There are 17 residues in the CDR3. The J segment lost 4 bases and the V segment lost 2 bases, leaving 11 bases of the junction unmatched. The CDR3, as DNA: TGTGCCACCAGCAGATTTGCCGGGGGGGGTAACCCAGATACGCAGTATTTT. It translates to CATSRFAGGGNPDTQYF.

The rearrangement joins TRBV6-6 to TRBJ2-1, with D possibly called TRBD1 or TRBD2 (5 bases each). Trimming took 4 bases from V and 3 from J, leaving 13 bases between them. Germline CDR1 reads MNHNY; CDR2 reads SVGAGI (reference sequence). The CDR3 consists of 15 residues. In nucleotides, the CDR3 is TGTGCCAGCAGTTCCTCGGGGCTTGGCTACAATGAGCAGTTCTTC. As protein: CASSSSGLGYNEQFF.

This chain uses TRBV9 with TRBJ2-2; the D is unclear. There are 15 residues in the CDR3. CDR1 SGDLS and CDR2 YYNGEE come from the germline V gene. V lost 2 bases to trimming and J lost 2 bases, with 10 bases between them. The CDR3 reads CASSVYYVNTGELFF. For the CDR3, the DNA is TGTGCCAGCAGCGTTTACTACGTTAACACCGGGGAGCTGTTTTTT.

The CDR3 here is CASSYSVDRGTEAFF. The CDR3 nucleotides read TGTGCCAGCAGTTACTCGGTAGACCGAGGCACTGAAGCTTTCTTT. The genes are TRBV6-5 and TRBJ1-1, with no clear D. This CDR3 region has 15 residues. Germline V gene lookup returns CDR1 MNHEY and CDR2 SVGAGI. Trimming shortened V by 0 bases and J by 4 bases, and 12 bases separated the two germline ends.

This clone appeared once. The chain is built from TRBV5-8 and TRBJ2-7, with 12 bases fitting TRBD1. V was pared by 4 bases and J by 3 bases, with 5 bases of the junction left unmatched. CDR3 length: 15 residues. Germline values: CDR1 SGHTS, CDR2 YDEGEE. CDR3 sequence: CASSPGTGGSYEQYF. Here the CDR3 DNA reads TGTGCCAGCAGCCCCGGGACAGGGGGCAGCTACGAGCAGTACTTC.

This clone appeared a single time. The chain has TRBV7-2 and TRBJ1-1; possibly TRBD1 for D (6 bases). The CDR3 covers 11 residues. Deletions cut 6 bases from V and 8 bases from J, with 10 bases between. CDR1 and CDR2 from the germline V gene are SGHTA and FQGNSA. Written as DNA, the CDR3 is TGTGCCAGCAGTTCGGGGACAGAAGCTTTCTTT. It translates to CASSSGTEAFF.

The chain uses TRBV19 and TRBJ2-1; TRBD1 matches at 7 bases. The CDR3 runs to 14 residues. J lost 4 bases, V lost 8 bases, and 8 bases had no gene match. Germline V gene data show CDR1 as LNHDA and CDR2 as SQIVND (reference sequence). The CDR3 DNA reads as TGTGCCAGTGGACCGGGACAGAATTACAATGAGCAGTTCTTC. Its protein is CASGPGQNYNEQFF.

V is TRBV5-4 and J is TRBJ2-1, with 8 positions matching TRBD2. The length of the CDR3 is 16 residues. Germline V gene sequence: CDR1 SGHNT, CDR2 YYREEE (reference sequence). Trimming took 4 bases from V and 7 from J; bases not matched to a gene: 13. The CDR3 sequence is CASSRGGLNHGNEQFF. The CDR3 DNA reads as TGTGCCAGCAGCCGGGGGGGACTGAATCATGGGAATGAGCAGTTCTTC.

The V call is TRBV15, the J call TRBJ1-4; D is undetermined. This CDR3 is built from 17 residues. Trimming took off 1 base at V and 2 bases at J, with 14 bases between the two ends. Looked up from germline, CDR1 is LNHNV and CDR2 is YYDKDF (reference sequence). CDR3 DNA sequence: TGTGCCACCAGCAGAGTAGGCCGGACCCCTACTAATGAAAAACTGTTTTTT. It encodes CATSRVGRTPTNEKLFF.

To note about this clone: A far larger clone lies a single base away; this is likely a read error. The chain is built from TRBV5-4 and TRBJ2-7, with D tentatively TRBD2 (6 bases). This CDR3 is built from 14 residues. The V and J ends lost 3 bases and 5 bases respectively, with 15 bases between them. The germline V gene encodes CDR1 SGHNT and CDR2 YYREEE (reference sequence). Here the CDR3 DNA reads TGTGCCAGCAGCTGGCGGAGGGCCGTCGACGAGCAGTACTTC. It yields the protein CASSWRRAVDEQYF.

This sequence joins TRBV5-5 and TRBJ1-1; D perhaps matches TRBD1 (6 bases). V lost 2 bases and J 2 bases, leaving 13 bases between the germline ends. This CDR3 comprises 15 residues. Germline values: CDR1 SGHKS, CDR2 YYEKEE (reference sequence). The CDR3 spells CASSFGTPDNTEAFF. In DNA form, the CDR3 reads TGTGCCAGCAGCTTCGGGACACCTGATAACACTGAAGCTTTCTTT.

The V and J genes are TRBV7-6 and TRBJ2-3; possible D gene TRBD2, 5 bases. V was pared by 6 bases and J by 6 bases, with 16 bases between. Germline values: CDR1 SGHVS, CDR2 FNYEAQ. The CDR3 runs to 14 residues. In DNA form, the CDR3 reads TGTGCCAGCAGGGAGAGGGATTTCCCCGATACGCAGTATTTT. Translated, it gives CASRERDFPDTQYF.

The chain links TRBV11-3 to TRBJ2-1, with unresolved D. The ends were cut back, 2 bases at V and 5 bases at J, with 7 bases in the middle. CDR1 is SGHNT, CDR2 YENEEA, per germline. CDR3 length: 13 amino acids. The CDR3 protein is CASSLNRDNEQFF. The CDR3 nucleotides are TGTGCCAGCAGCTTAAATCGGGACAATGAGCAGTTCTTC.

The chain uses TRBV5-4 and TRBJ2-5; D tentatively reads TRBD1 or TRBD2 (5 bases each). Between the trimmed V and J ends, which lost 2 bases and 2 bases, there was a span of 7 bases. Germline V gene sequence: CDR1 SGHNT, CDR2 YYREEE (reference sequence). The CDR3 spans 13 residues. CDR3 DNA: TGTGCCAGCAGCTTCTGGGGGCAAGAGACCCAGTACTTC. Translating it yields CASSFWGQETQYF.

This chain uses TRBV4-1 with TRBJ1-1; D might be TRBD1 (6 bases). CDR1 is MGHRA, CDR2 YSYEKL, per germline. This CDR3 is built from 15 residues. The V gene lost 3 bases and the J gene lost 4 bases, with 15 bases spanning the gap. This chain's CDR3 is CASSQGRGRVTEAFF. The CDR3 DNA reads as TGCGCCAGCAGCCAGGGCAGGGGCAGGGTCACTGAAGCTTTCTTT.

The genes are TRBV4-2 and TRBJ1-3; D ambiguous. The CDR3 has 16 residues. V lost 4 bases and J 3 bases, leaving 16 bases between the germline ends. Per germline, CDR1 LGHNA and CDR2 YNFKEQ. The DNA for the CDR3 is TGTGCCAGCAGCCCAAGGGTAGGGTTATATGGAAACACCATATATTTT. Translated: CASSPRVGLYGNTIYF.

The chain links TRBV7-2 to TRBJ1-5; D gene uncertain. The CDR3 is 15 amino acids. From germline, CDR1 is SGHTA and CDR2 FQGNSA. Deletions cut 4 bases from V and 6 bases from J, with 16 bases between. CDR3 coding DNA: TGTGCCAGCAGCTCCGCCGGGCGGGGAGGTCAGCCCCAGCATTTT. It codes for CASSSAGRGGQPQHF.

This rearrangement joins TRBV21-1 to TRBJ2-1; the D segment call TRBD2 is taken from the table without a DNA check. TRBV21-1 is described as a pseudogene. This CDR3 comprises 22 residues. CDR3: CASSKDLKRGRERSGTRNEQFF. CDR3 DNA sequence: TGTGCCAGCAGCAAAGATCTCAAGCGGGGCAGGGAGAGGAGCGGGACGAGGAATGAGCAGTTCTTC.